This passage covers 7 T cell receptor beta chains from one sample sequenced in a study of spatial heterogeneity in lung cancer (dated 2019 in TCRdb). This specimen's time point label, interpreted: blood at routine non-recurrence follow-up after resection. The library was made by 5' RACE. The reads were generated on a NextSeq 500. TCRdb reran the public reads through fastp at Q25 and MiXCR, keeping productive beta chains. A single entry per CDR3 protein holds the most common genes and DNA from its merged rows. Counted in this sample were around 18,000 distinct CDR3 sequences; more than 8% of them appeared once. The top ten constitute more than 20% of the sample. The starting material was PBMCs, obtained at follow-up. The receptor source for this set is a male donor with early-stage non-small cell lung cancer.

This clonotype was detected many times. The chain employs TRBV12-3 or TRBV12-4 and TRBJ2-7, with D perhaps matching TRBD2 (6 bases). The CDR3 has 17 amino acids. Trimming removed 1 base from V and 0 bases from J, with 16 bases in between. CDR3 region: CASSLEGPLATSYEQYF. CDR3 in DNA: TGTGCCAGCAGTTTAGAGGGGCCCCTAGCGACCTCCTACGAGCAGTACTTC.

This clonotype was recorded many times. CDR3 DNA sequence: TGCAGTGCCAGGGGACAGGGAGGTAGAGAGACCCAGTACTTC. Protein product: CSARGQGGRETQYF. The chain combines TRBV20-1 with TRBJ2-5; 9 bases fit TRBD1. V gave up 6 bases and J gave up 4 bases; unmatched junction bases: 9. From germline, CDR1 is DFQATT and CDR2 SNEGSKA (reference sequence). This CDR3 comprises 14 residues.

The genes are TRBV10-3 and TRBJ2-1, with 10 nucleotides matching TRBD1. With 0 bases clipped from V and 6 bases from J, the junction kept 8 bases outside the gene matches. This CDR3 spans 17 amino acids. From germline, CDR1 is ENHRY and CDR2 SYGVKD. The CDR3: CAISESTGQGSPNEQFF. Here the CDR3 DNA reads TGTGCCATCAGTGAGTCGACGGGACAGGGGTCGCCCAATGAGCAGTTCTTC.

The chain combines TRBV7-2 with TRBJ1-1; no firm D call. Germline CDR1 and CDR2: SGHTA and FQGNSA. Trimming removed 1 base at V and 7 bases at J, with 7 bases between. The CDR3 covers 12 residues. The CDR3 coding sequence is TGTGCCAGCAGCTTAGTTGGCCGTGAAGCTTTCTTT. Its translation is CASSLVGREAFF. Full variable domain (missing parts from reference TRBV7-2 and TRBJ1-1): GAGVSQSPSNKVTEKGKDVELRCDPISGHTALYWYRQSLGQGLEFLIYFQGNSAPDKSGLPSDRFSAERTGGSVSTLTIQRTQQEDSAVYLCASSLVGREAFFGQGTRLTVV.

This clonotype showed up just a few times. The CDR3 spells CSARGVPSLYNEQFF. The CDR3 bases are TGCAGTGCCAGGGGGGTCCCCTCCCTTTACAATGAGCAGTTCTTC. V and J are TRBV20-1 and TRBJ2-1, with D perhaps matching TRBD1 (7 bases). The V end was cut by 6 bases, the J end by 4 bases, with 19 bases between. CDR1 DFQATT and CDR2 SNEGSKA come from the germline V gene (reference sequence). The CDR3 covers 15 residues.

Ten or more counts support this clonotype. The gene calls are TRBV24-1 and TRBJ2-5; no firm D call. V lost 3 bases, J lost 5 bases, and 18 bases lay in between. This CDR3 contains 16 residues. Germline V gene sequence: CDR1 KGHDR, CDR2 SFDVKD. CDR3 region: CATSDAWPNGEETQYF. Written as DNA, the CDR3 is TGTGCCACCAGTGATGCATGGCCTAACGGTGAGGAGACCCAGTACTTC.

In this sample, this clonotype turned up many times. The chain employs TRBV28 and TRBJ2-1, with D unresolved. Trimming cost V 6 bases and J 5 bases, with 8 bases left between them. This CDR3 is built from 12 residues. Germline CDR1 MDHEN, CDR2 SYDVKM. The CDR3 sequence is CASSSNHNEQFF. The CDR3 nucleotides are TGTGCCAGCAGCTCGAACCACAATGAGCAGTTCTTC.